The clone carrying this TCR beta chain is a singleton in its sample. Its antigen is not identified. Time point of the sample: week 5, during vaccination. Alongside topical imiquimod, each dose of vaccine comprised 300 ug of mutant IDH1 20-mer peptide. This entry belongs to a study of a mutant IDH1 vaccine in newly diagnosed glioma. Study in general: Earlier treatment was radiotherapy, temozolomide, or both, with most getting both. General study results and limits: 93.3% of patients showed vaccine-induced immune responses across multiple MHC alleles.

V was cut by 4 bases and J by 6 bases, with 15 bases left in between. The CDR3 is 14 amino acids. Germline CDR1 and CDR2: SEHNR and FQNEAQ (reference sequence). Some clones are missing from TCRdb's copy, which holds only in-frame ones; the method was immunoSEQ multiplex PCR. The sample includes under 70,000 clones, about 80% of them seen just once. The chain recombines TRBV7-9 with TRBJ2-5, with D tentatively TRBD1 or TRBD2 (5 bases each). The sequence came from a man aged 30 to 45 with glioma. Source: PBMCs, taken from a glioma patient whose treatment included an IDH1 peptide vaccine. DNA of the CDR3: TGTGCCAGCAGCTGGGTCCGTGGGGGAAAGACCCAGTACTTC. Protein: CASSWVRGGKTQYF.